A single sample is the source of the 22 T cell receptor beta chains below, sequenced in a study of early T cells in non-severe SARS-CoV-2 infection. TCRdb called the 5' RACE reads again in MiXCR, with one record for every CDR3 protein. The data hold just under 60,000 distinct CDR3 sequences, with just under 9% observed a single time. Source material: whole blood. The receptors originated from an adult who was a healthcare worker with PCR-confirmed SARS-CoV-2 infection or an uninfected control (not recorded which).

This clonotype was detected a few times. CDR3 sequence (DNA): TGTGCCACCAGCGAGCGGGGACAGGGAGGAACCGGGGAGCTGTTTTTT. The encoded protein is CATSERGQGGTGELFF. The chain links TRBV24-1 to TRBJ2-2; 9 bases are a match to TRBD1. The CDR3 totals 16 residues. The trim removed 7 bases at V and 5 bases at J, leaving 10 bases unmatched. Germline values: CDR1 KGHDR, CDR2 SFDVKD.

The chain combines TRBV9 with TRBJ2-7; 7 bases align to TRBD1. The CDR3 has 14 residues. Germline CDR1 and CDR2: SGDLS and YYNGEE. Unmatched junction bases numbered 3, after V lost 0 bases and J lost 3 bases. The CDR3 sequence: CASSVAGTDYEQYF. The CDR3 bases are TGTGCCAGCAGCGTAGCCGGGACAGACTACGAGCAGTACTTC.

This clonotype has just a few counts. The V call is TRBV7-8, the J call TRBJ2-3, with TRBD1 identical over 10 bases. Germline CDR1 reads SGHVS; CDR2 reads FQNEAQ. CDR3 length equals 16 residues. V lost 6 bases, J lost 2 bases, and 8 bases stayed unmatched. The CDR3 DNA follows: TGTGCCAGCAGGCCACCGGGACAGGGGTTCACAGATACGCAGTATTTT. Protein sequence: CASRPPGQGFTDTQYF.

This clonotype was recorded many times. The chain carries TRBV6-2 or TRBV6-3 and TRBJ1-2; D is possibly TRBD1 (5 bases). The V gene's germline CDR1 is MNHEY and CDR2 SVGEGT. Trimming took 7 bases from V and 2 from J, leaving 17 bases between them. This CDR3 has 15 amino acids. The DNA for the CDR3 is TGTGCCAGCAACACCGTCGGGGCGTCGAACTATGGCTACACCTTC. Its protein product is CASNTVGASNYGYTF.

This clonotype came up many times. The chain carries TRBV20-1 and TRBJ2-5, with 10 bases lining up with TRBD1. The germline V gene has CDR1 DFQATT and CDR2 SNEGSKA (reference sequence). The CDR3 runs to 13 residues. Unmatched junction bases numbered 2, after V lost 3 bases and J lost 4 bases. The CDR3 DNA is TGCAGTGCTAGGGACAGGGGGGGAGAGACCCAGTACTTC. Its protein is CSARDRGGETQYF.

The chain uses TRBV27 and TRBJ1-2; TRBD1 agrees at 9 bases. The germline V gene has CDR1 MNHEY and CDR2 SMNVEV (reference sequence). Trimming took 7 bases from V and 4 from J; bases not matched to a gene: 10. The CDR3 is 15 residues long. Here the CDR3 reads CASTRTGAAGYGYTF. CDR3 DNA sequence: TGTGCCAGCACCAGGACAGGGGCGGCGGGCTATGGCTACACCTTC.

There are many counts of this clonotype. V gene TRBV3-1 combines with J gene TRBJ2-1; D is possibly TRBD1 (6 bases). V was shortened by 5 bases and J by 0 bases, with 14 bases between the two germline ends. The CDR3 covers 16 residues. The germline V gene has CDR1 LGHDT and CDR2 YNNKEL (reference sequence). CDR3 DNA: TGTGCCAGCAGCTCCCTGGGGGCCGACTCCTACAATGAGCAGTTCTTC. Its translation: CASSSLGADSYNEQFF.

This clonotype was detected ten times or more. This sequence joins TRBV4-3 and TRBJ1-5; D is undetermined. Trimming left V 0 bases short and J 6 bases short, with 18 bases between. This CDR3 region has 17 residues. CDR1 is LGHNA and CDR2 is YSLEER in the germline V gene. The CDR3 nucleotides read TGCGCCAGCAGCCAAGAGGCTGTGAGTGGGGTAATTCAGCCCCAGCATTTT. Translating gives CASSQEAVSGVIQPQHF.

The chain is built from TRBV24-1 and TRBJ2-1; tentatively, D is TRBD2 (6 bases). V was cut by 3 bases and J by 10 bases, with 15 bases left in between. The CDR3 runs 14 residues. Germline CDR1 and CDR2: KGHDR and SFDVKD. The CDR3 DNA sequence: TGTGCCACCAGTGATATAGTGGGGGGTAAGGAGCAGTTCTTC. Encoded protein: CATSDIVGGKEQFF.

In its sample, this clonotype was seen many times. V usage is TRBV4-1 and J usage is TRBJ1-1; 7 nucleotides align to TRBD1. Unmatched junction bases numbered 0, after V lost 2 bases and J lost 3 bases. The length of the CDR3 is 13 residues. From germline, CDR1 is MGHRA and CDR2 YSYEKL. CDR3 region: CASSQTGDTEAFF. The CDR3 region has the DNA TGCGCCAGCAGCCAAACAGGGGACACTGAAGCTTTCTTT.

As for this clonotype: Just one base apart from a much larger clone, this may be a read error. It is likely a read error, because the conserved phenylalanine at the end of the CDR3 is missing. V gene TRBV7-2 combines with J gene TRBJ2-7; unclear D gene. Germline CDR1 and CDR2: SGHTA and FQGNSA. Trimming removed 4 bases from V and 2 bases from J, with 9 bases in between. The CDR3 length is 13 residues. The CDR3: CASSSSVAYEQYL. CDR3 sequence (DNA): TGTGCCAGCAGCTCATCTGTTGCCTACGAGCAGTACCTC.

This chain connects TRBV2 to TRBJ2-3; D is undetermined. Trimming shortened V by 2 bases and J by 3 bases, and 6 bases separated the two germline ends. CDR3 length: 13 amino acids. The germline V gene encodes CDR1 SNHLY and CDR2 FYNNEI. The CDR3 protein is CASSEHGTDTQYF. The DNA of the CDR3 is TGTGCCAGCAGTGAACACGGGACAGATACGCAGTATTTT.

V gene TRBV25-1 combines with J gene TRBJ2-5; D perhaps matches TRBD2 (6 bases). The CDR3 runs 14 residues. Trimming removed 5 bases at V and 5 bases at J, with 15 bases between. Germline assignment: CDR1 MGHDK and CDR2 SYGVNS. CDR3 sequence: CASSPIGGYETQYF. CDR3 DNA: TGTGCCAGCAGTCCTATAGGAGGGTACGAGACCCAGTACTTC.

This clonotype has a handful of counts. The rearrangement joins TRBV5-1 to TRBJ1-2; no clear D. Trimming removed 0 bases from V and 8 bases from J, with 8 bases in between. CDR3 length equals 12 residues. The germline CDR1 and CDR2 sequences are SGHRS and YFSETQ. CDR3 nucleotides: TGCGCCAGCAGCTTGGATTTTGACGGCTACACCTTC. This gives the protein CASSLDFDGYTF.

The table lists this clonotype with a few counts. This chain links TRBV5-1 with TRBJ1-4; the D gene is possibly TRBD1 (6 bases). CDR3 length: 14 residues. CDR1 SGHRS and CDR2 YFSETQ come from the germline V gene. V lost 4 bases and J lost 3, with 10 bases in between. In nucleotides, the CDR3 is TGCGCCAGCAGCACAGGGTCGGCTAATGAAAAACTGTTTTTT. Translation: CASSTGSANEKLFF.

This clonotype was picked up many times. The rearrangement links TRBV11-2 to TRBJ2-1; TRBD2 matches 11 bases. J was trimmed by 10 bases and V by 2 bases; bases with no gene match: 13. CDR1 is SGHAT and CDR2 is FQNNGV in the germline V gene. The CDR3 is 17 amino acids. For the CDR3, the DNA is TGTGCCAGCAGCTTACCCGCGGGACTAGCGGTACCTACCGAGCAGTTCTTC. Translating it yields CASSLPAGLAVPTEQFF.

The chain uses TRBV6-5 and TRBJ2-1; 13 positions agree with TRBD2. V dropped 4 bases and J dropped 11; count of bases not matched to a gene: 5. This CDR3 has 14 amino acids. Germline CDR1 reads MNHEY; CDR2 reads SVGAGI. The CDR3 region has the DNA TGTGCCAGCAGTTCCTGGACTAGCGGGAGCCAGCAGTTCTTC. It codes for CASSSWTSGSQQFF.

This chain uses TRBV30 with TRBJ2-1; 7 bases match TRBD2. CDR3 length: 14 residues. CDR1 is GTSNPN and CDR2 is SVGIG in the germline V gene (reference sequence). The V gene end was trimmed by 2 bases and the J gene end by 8 bases; junction bases not matched to a gene: 9. CDR3 nucleotides: TGTGCCTGGAGTATTGGACTAGTGGTCTATGAGCAGTTCTTC. Translation: CAWSIGLVVYEQFF.

This clonotype showed up many times. V gene TRBV7-3 combines with J gene TRBJ1-6, with TRBD1 identical over 7 bases. The V gene end was trimmed by 5 bases and the J gene end by 6 bases; junction bases not matched to a gene: 4. This CDR3 spans 14 amino acids. Germline V gene sequence: CDR1 SGHTA, CDR2 FQGTGA. DNA of the CDR3: TGTGCCAGCAGCGGGACAGTGACTAATTCACCCCTCCACTTT. Its translation is CASSGTVTNSPLHF.

This clonotype occurred many times. The rearrangement links TRBV28 to TRBJ1-1; perhaps TRBD1 as D (5 bases). The CDR3 covers 16 residues. V was clipped by 6 bases and J by 2 bases, with 19 bases between them. Per the germline V gene, CDR1 is MDHEN and CDR2 is SYDVKM. Here the CDR3 reads CASRNFVSTANTEAFF. The DNA of the CDR3 is TGTGCCAGCAGAAACTTTGTATCGACAGCCAACACTGAAGCTTTCTTT.

This clonotype has a count of ten or more. The chain couples TRBV29-1 to TRBJ2-3, with D uncertain. The V end was cut by 4 bases, the J end by 2 bases, with 4 bases between. The CDR3 spans 11 residues. Germline CDR1 and CDR2: SQVTM and ANQGSEA. CDR3 region: CSVGLTDTQYF. CDR3 in DNA: TGCAGCGTTGGCCTCACAGATACGCAGTATTTT.

In its sample, this clonotype was seen many times. The chain links TRBV20-1 to TRBJ2-2, with a possible D match to TRBD2 (5 bases). The germline gives CDR1 DFQATT, CDR2 SNEGSKA (reference sequence). There are 16 residues in the CDR3. The V and J ends lost 0 bases and 1 base respectively, with 12 bases between them. The CDR3 region is CSARDPAEGNTGELFF. In DNA form, the CDR3 reads TGCAGTGCTAGAGATCCGGCTGAGGGGAACACCGGGGAGCTGTTTTTT.